These 16 T cell receptor beta chains were all obtained from the same sample, sequenced in a study of T-cell memory formation after mild COVID-19. TCRdb redid the calling of the 5' RACE reads with MiXCR, one entry per CDR3 protein. In the table there are about 390,000 distinct CDR3 sequences, roughly 15% of which are singletons. The sequenced material came from PBMCs or a T cell subset sorted from them (not recorded which). The receptors come from a man in his late teens or twenties who had mild COVID-19 (a few samples of this study predate the infection). Cell type and time point are not known.

This clonotype was counted a few times. This chain links TRBV9 with TRBJ2-3; the match to TRBD1 covers 8 bases. CDR1 is SGDLS, CDR2 YYNGEE, per germline. After removal of 3 bases from V and 7 bases from J, the junction contained 10 bases not matched to a gene. CDR3 length: 15 residues. DNA of the CDR3: TGTGCCAGCAGCGACCGGGACAGGCTCCTTAATACGCAGTATTTT. Encoded protein: CASSDRDRLLNTQYF.

The V call is TRBV5-1, the J call TRBJ2-3; D might be TRBD1 (5 bases). The CDR3 has 14 residues. Trimming left V 5 bases short and J 0 bases short, with 10 bases between. From germline, CDR1 is SGHRS and CDR2 YFSETQ. The CDR3: CASRPTGSTDTQYF. The CDR3, as DNA: TGCGCCAGCAGACCCACAGGAAGCACAGATACGCAGTATTTT.

The rearrangement links TRBV7-8 to TRBJ2-3; the match to TRBD1 covers 8 bases. Germline V gene sequence: CDR1 SGHVS, CDR2 FQNEAQ. V trimming: 8 bases; J trimming: 4 bases; junction bases outside the gene matches: 11. The CDR3 has 15 residues. CDR3 nucleotides: TGTGCCAGCCGTTGGACACAGGGGGTATCAGATACGCAGTATTTT. As protein: CASRWTQGVSDTQYF.

This clonotype was observed a handful of times. The chain employs TRBV6-5 and TRBJ2-7; 10 bases map to TRBD2. This CDR3 is 13 amino acids long. V gave up 7 bases and J gave up 7 bases; unmatched junction bases: 7. The germline V gene has CDR1 MNHEY and CDR2 SVGAGI. The CDR3 loop is CASIGLAGEEQYF. The CDR3 DNA follows: TGTGCCAGCATAGGCCTAGCGGGGGAGGAGCAGTACTTC.

This clonotype showed up just a few times. V and J are TRBV7-8 and TRBJ1-2, with TRBD1 as a possible D gene (6 bases). This CDR3 is 13 amino acids long. CDR1 is SGHVS and CDR2 is FQNEAQ in the germline V gene. The ends were cut back, 4 bases at V and 5 bases at J, with 11 bases in the middle. The CDR3 DNA reads as TGTGCCAGCAGCTCGACAGGAGCGTATGGCTACACCTTC. It yields the protein CASSSTGAYGYTF. Together with reference TRBV7-8 and TRBJ1-2, the CDR3 gives the full variable domain: GAGVSQSPRYKVAKRGQDVALRCDPISGHVSLFWYQQALGQGPEFLTYFQNEAQLDKSGLPSDRFFAERPEGSVSTLKIQRTQQEDSAVYLCASSSTGAYGYTFGSGTRLTVV.

This chain links TRBV27 with TRBJ1-6, with TRBD1 as a possible D gene (5 bases). Germline assignment: CDR1 MNHEY and CDR2 SMNVEV (reference sequence). The length of the CDR3 is 12 residues. Trimming took off 7 bases at V and 6 bases at J, with 7 bases between the two ends. The chain's CDR3 is CASKGFNSPLHF. The DNA of the CDR3 is TGTGCCAGCAAGGGGTTTAATTCACCCCTCCACTTT.

The chain couples TRBV7-9 to TRBJ2-1; 8 positions agree with TRBD2. Germline V gene data show CDR1 as SEHNR and CDR2 as FQNEAQ (reference sequence). V trimming: 5 bases; J trimming: 2 bases; junction bases outside the gene matches: 11. The CDR3 totals 17 residues. CDR3 protein: CASSPIGQRGPYNEQFF. In nucleotides, the CDR3 is TGTGCCAGCAGCCCAATAGGGCAGCGGGGGCCCTACAATGAGCAGTTCTTC.

The J gene is TRBJ2-3, the V gene TRBV20-1; the D gene is possibly TRBD2 (6 bases). The CDR3 extends over 13 amino acids. CDR1 and CDR2 (germline): DFQATT, SNEGSKA (reference sequence). V was shortened by 5 bases and J by 4 bases, with 13 bases between the two germline ends. The CDR3 region is CSADRPGADTQYF. The CDR3 nucleotides read TGCAGTGCTGACCGACCGGGGGCAGATACGCAGTATTTT.

The chain is built from TRBV20-1 and TRBJ2-5; TRBD1 or TRBD2 may be the D gene (5 bases each). The CDR3 covers 16 residues. Trimming cost V 3 bases and J 3 bases, with 20 bases left between them. Germline V gene data show CDR1 as DFQATT and CDR2 as SNEGSKA (reference sequence). Here the CDR3 reads CSASRTLGRLEETQYF. The DNA for the CDR3 is TGCAGTGCTAGTCGTACTTTGGGACGCTTGGAAGAGACCCAGTACTTC.

This clonotype showed up just a few times. The chain uses TRBV2 and TRBJ2-7; perhaps TRBD1 as D (6 bases). CDR1 is SNHLY, CDR2 FYNNEI, per germline. The CDR3 contains 13 residues. Trimming took 5 bases from V and 4 from J, leaving 12 bases between them. The CDR3 reads CASSRDTGYEQYV. The CDR3 DNA sequence: TGTGCCAGCAGTCGGGACACGGGGTACGAGCAGTACGTC.

This clonotype has only a few counts. This sequence joins TRBV7-9 and TRBJ1-1; D remains ambiguous. V lost 4 bases, J lost 0 bases, and 12 bases lay in between. CDR1 is SEHNR, CDR2 FQNEAQ, per germline (reference sequence). This CDR3 contains 15 residues. Written as DNA, the CDR3 is TGTGCCAGCAGCTCGGGGTGGTGGCTGAACACTGAAGCTTTCTTT. It is translated as CASSSGWWLNTEAFF.

The chain recombines TRBV12-3 or TRBV12-4 with TRBJ2-2; 13 bases map to TRBD2. The J segment lost 0 bases and the V segment lost 5 bases, leaving 9 bases of the junction unmatched. CDR3 length equals 19 residues. CDR3 in amino acids: CASSISPGTSGANTGELFF. The CDR3 coding sequence is TGTGCCAGCAGTATCTCACCCGGGACTAGCGGGGCGAACACCGGGGAGCTGTTTTTT.

The genes are TRBV30 and TRBJ2-5; no firm D call. Germline loops: CDR1 GTSNPN, CDR2 SVGIG (reference sequence). V was cut by 3 bases and J by 1 base, with 9 bases left in between. The CDR3 has 13 residues. The CDR3 sequence: CAWSLGFQETQYF. CDR3 in DNA: TGTGCCTGGAGCTTGGGGTTCCAAGAGACCCAGTACTTC.

The chain carries TRBV2 and TRBJ2-7, with 11 positions matching TRBD2. The CDR3 loop spans 15 amino acids. Trimming took 3 bases from V and 4 from J; bases not matched to a gene: 5. The germline gives CDR1 SNHLY, CDR2 FYNNEI. CDR3 protein: CASSERTSGGYEQYV. CDR3 coding DNA: TGTGCCAGCAGTGAGCGAACTAGCGGGGGATACGAGCAGTACGTC.

This clonotype was seen only a few times. V gene TRBV7-3 combines with J gene TRBJ2-2; perhaps TRBD2 as D (5 bases). Germline CDR1 SGHTA, CDR2 FQGTGA. Trimming took off 4 bases at V and 5 bases at J, with 11 bases between the two ends. This CDR3 has 14 amino acids. CDR3 region: CASSSSSGTGELFF. Here the CDR3 DNA reads TGTGCCAGCAGCTCTTCATCGGGAACCGGGGAGCTGTTTTTT.

This clonotype appeared many times. The chain employs TRBV5-1 and TRBJ1-4; D gene uncertain. V was shortened by 1 base and J by 6 bases, with 7 bases between the two germline ends. This CDR3 spans 13 amino acids. CDR1 is SGHRS, CDR2 YFSETQ, per germline. For the CDR3, the DNA is TGCGCCAGCAGCTTGATCCGTGATGAAAAACTGTTTTTT. Translating it yields CASSLIRDEKLFF.